What follows are 21 T cell receptor beta chains derived from one specimen sequenced in a study of blood T cell repertoires in COVID-19 (dated by TCRdb to between 2020 and 2021). The library was produced with the immunoSEQ multiplex PCR assay. Here the immuneACCESS table is served through TCRdb, limited to in-frame sequences with V and J called. Missing clones are a known gap in these copies; in checked studies unresolved V genes cover under half, and the rest lacks a known reason. For this sample the table gives 200,000 to 250,000 clones, of which 80% were detected only once. 9.5% to 15% of the sample is taken by the ten largest. Material for sequencing was peripheral blood. The receptor set was obtained from a human donor in a cohort sampled during active COVID-19.

This chain joins TRBV5-1 and TRBJ2-3, with 12 nucleotides matching TRBD2. Unmatched junction bases numbered 1, after V lost 2 bases and J lost 0 bases. The CDR3 has 16 amino acids. Germline lookup yields CDR1 SGHRS and CDR2 YFSETQ. In DNA form, the CDR3 reads TGCGCCAGCAGCTTCGGACTAGCGGGGAGCACAGATACGCAGTATTTT. Protein product: CASSFGLAGSTDTQYF.

This clone was observed a single time. The V gene is TRBV14, the J gene TRBJ2-1; D unclear. Trimming took off 4 bases at V and 5 bases at J, with 6 bases between the two ends. This CDR3 spans 12 amino acids. Germline assignment: CDR1 SGHDN and CDR2 FVKESK. CDR3 in DNA: TGTGCCAGCAGCCCCGCGGACAATGAGCAGTTCTTC. Its protein product is CASSPADNEQFF.

Regarding this clone: A junction end diverges from the germline sequence, so it may reflect a read error. This sequence joins TRBV7-7 and TRBJ2-5; a weak D match, TRBD2 (5 bases). This CDR3 is 15 amino acids long. Germline V lookup: CDR1 SSHAT, CDR2 FNYEAQ (reference sequence). CDR3 sequence: CASSLVEGRAETQYF. The CDR3 region has the DNA TGTGCTAGCAGCTTAGTCGAAGGGCGGGCAGAGACCCAGTACTTC.

V usage is TRBV5-1 and J usage is TRBJ1-1; TRBD1 matches at 9 bases. With V trimmed by 1 base and J by 4 bases, 2 bases remained unmatched. CDR3 length equals 14 residues. In germline, CDR1 is SGHRS, CDR2 YFSETQ. CDR3 bases: TGCGCCAGCAGCTTGACAGGGGGCACCACTGAAGCTTTCTTT. Amino acids: CASSLTGGTTEAFF.

This clone was recorded only once. This chain links TRBV2 with TRBJ1-1; 7 nucleotides agree with TRBD1. The germline CDR1 and CDR2 sequences are SNHLY and FYNNEI. V shed 8 bases and J 11 bases; nucleotides not matched to a gene: 14. This CDR3 has 13 residues. The CDR3 loop is CASARDSTLNAFF. Written as DNA, the CDR3 is TGTGCCAGCGCCAGGGACAGCACTTTGAACGCTTTCTTT.

This clone was detected only once. The J gene is TRBJ2-7, the V gene TRBV4-1, with D possibly matching TRBD1 (6 bases). Trimming removed 2 bases from V and 6 bases from J, with 11 bases in between. This CDR3 is built from 13 residues. Germline CDR1 reads MGHRA; CDR2 reads YSYEKL. CDR3 in DNA: TGCGCCAGCAGCCAAATGCAGGGGACCGAGCAGTACTTC. Residues: CASSQMQGTEQYF.

V usage is TRBV6-2 or TRBV6-3 and J usage is TRBJ1-6; TRBD1 matches at 9 bases. V lost 5 bases to trimming and J lost 13 bases; unmatched junction nucleotides: 12. Germline V gives CDR1 MNHEY, CDR2 SVGEGT. This CDR3 region has 15 residues. CDR3 sequence reads: CASSAQGQGERPLHF. CDR3 coding DNA: TGTGCCAGCAGTGCCCAGGGACAGGGTGAAAGGCCCCTCCACTTT.

The rearrangement uses TRBV19 and TRBJ2-1; 13 positions match TRBD2. The CDR3 runs 15 residues. V lost 3 bases, J lost 8 bases, and 4 bases stayed unmatched. Germline assignment: CDR1 LNHDA and CDR2 SQIVND (reference sequence). The CDR3 region is CASSIGLAGDDEQFF. DNA of the CDR3: TGTGCCAGTAGTATCGGACTAGCGGGGGATGATGAGCAGTTCTTC. The full variable domain, its missing parts supplied by reference TRBV19 and TRBJ2-1, is DGGITQSPKYLFRKEGQNVTLSCEQNLNHDAMYWYRQDPGQGLRLIYYSQIVNDFQKGDIAEGYSVSREKKESFPLTVTSAQKNPTAFYLCASSIGLAGDDEQFFGPGTRLTVL.

The V call is TRBV28, the J call TRBJ2-7, with D possibly TRBD1 on 6 matching bases. This CDR3 has 14 residues. V was cut by 6 bases and J by 4 bases, with 16 bases left in between. Germline V gene data show CDR1 as MDHEN and CDR2 as SYDVKM. The chain's CDR3 is CASRDGSGVYEQYF. Here the CDR3 DNA reads TGTGCCAGCAGAGACGGGTCAGGGGTATACGAGCAGTACTTC. The full variable domain, rest sourced from reference TRBV28 and TRBJ2-7, is DVKVTQSSRYLVKRTGEKVFLECVQDMDHENMFWYRQDPGLGLRLIYFSYDVKMKEKGDIPEGYSVSREKKERFSLILESASTNQTSMYLCASRDGSGVYEQYFGPGTRLTVT.

This chain connects TRBV5-1 to TRBJ1-2; D is unclear. Germline CDR1 reads SGHRS; CDR2 reads YFSETQ. V lost 4 bases and J 6 bases, leaving 16 bases between the germline ends. The CDR3 is 14 amino acids. CDR3 sequence (DNA): TGCGCCAGCAGCGTAACCGGACTTGTCAATGGCTACACCTTC. As protein: CASSVTGLVNGYTF.

The chain uses TRBV5-6 and TRBJ2-2; 13 bases fit TRBD2. The CDR3 is 17 residues long. The V segment lost 0 bases and the J segment 6 bases; nucleotides outside the gene matches: 5. Germline lookup yields CDR1 SGHDT and CDR2 YYEEEE. DNA of the CDR3: TGTGCCAGCAGCTTGGCCAAGACTAGCGGGGGGCCCGGGGAGCTGTTTTTT. Translated: CASSLAKTSGGPGELFF.

The chain uses TRBV7-9 and TRBJ2-6, with TRBD1 identical over 9 bases. CDR1 is SEHNR, CDR2 FQNEAQ, per germline (reference sequence). The CDR3 has 18 amino acids. The J segment lost 1 base and the V segment lost 5 bases, leaving 9 bases of the junction unmatched. CDR3 in DNA: TGTGCCAGCAGCGCCGGGACAGGGTTTTATTCTGGGGCCAACGTCCTGACTTTC. It specifies CASSAGTGFYSGANVLTF.

The chain couples TRBV5-6 to TRBJ2-3; 7 bases align to TRBD2. V lost 0 bases to trimming and J lost 2 bases; unmatched junction nucleotides: 6. In germline, CDR1 is SGHDT, CDR2 YYEEEE. CDR3 size: 16 residues. CDR3 amino acids: CASSLVWGRATDTQYF. DNA for the CDR3: TGTGCCAGCAGCTTGGTATGGGGGAGGGCCACAGATACGCAGTATTTT.

This rearrangement joins TRBV7-8 to TRBJ1-2; weak D call: TRBD1 (5 bases). There are 16 residues in the CDR3. Germline V gives CDR1 SGHVS, CDR2 FQNEAQ. The V and J ends lost 3 bases and 4 bases respectively, with 18 bases between them. CDR3 in amino acids: CASSFGGEGSAYGYTF. CDR3 in DNA: TGTGCCAGCAGCTTTGGGGGGGAAGGGTCCGCCTATGGCTACACCTTC.

V and J are TRBV7-8 and TRBJ2-7; 10 positions match TRBD2. J gave up 1 base and V 10 bases, and 7 bases lay outside the gene matches. The CDR3 has 14 amino acids. From germline, CDR1 is SGHVS and CDR2 FQNEAQ. The chain's CDR3 is CATQIAGGSYEQYF. The CDR3 DNA is TGTGCCACCCAAATAGCGGGGGGATCCTACGAGCAGTACTTC.

V is TRBV11-2 and J is TRBJ2-3; 8 bases are shared with TRBD2. From germline, CDR1 is SGHAT and CDR2 FQNNGV. The CDR3 consists of 17 residues. V gave up 9 bases and J gave up 0 bases; unmatched junction bases: 14. CDR3 sequence reads: CASRWLAGFPSTDTQYF. The CDR3 DNA follows: TGTGCCAGTCGGTGGCTAGCGGGTTTCCCTAGCACAGATACGCAGTATTTT.

The chain recombines TRBV7-2 with TRBJ2-1; 11 nucleotides match TRBD2. V trimming: 5 bases; J trimming: 0 bases; junction bases outside the gene matches: 12. The CDR3 runs to 19 residues. Germline V gene sequence: CDR1 SGHTA, CDR2 FQGNSA. CDR3: CASSPRELAGVSSYNEQFF. The CDR3 DNA reads TGTGCCAGCAGCCCTCGGGAACTAGCGGGAGTAAGCTCCTACAATGAGCAGTTCTTC.

The chain uses TRBV28 and TRBJ1-1; D is ambiguous. V was shortened by 6 bases and J by 3 bases, with 8 bases between the two germline ends. Germline V gene sequence: CDR1 MDHEN, CDR2 SYDVKM. The CDR3 loop spans 12 amino acids. The CDR3 nucleotides read TGTGCCAGCAGCCCATTAGACACTGAAGCTTTCTTT. Translated, it gives CASSPLDTEAFF.

The chain combines TRBV5-4 with TRBJ1-2, with D possibly TRBD1 on 6 matching bases. The CDR3 spans 14 residues. Germline CDR1 reads SGHNT; CDR2 reads YYREEE (reference sequence). V dropped 3 bases and J dropped 4 bases, with 13 bases sitting between them. DNA of the CDR3: TGTGCCAGCAGCTCGGGACACCTAATCTATGGCTACACCTTC. It codes for CASSSGHLIYGYTF.

The chain couples TRBV24-1 to TRBJ1-4, with 10 bases that match TRBD1. Per germline, CDR1 KGHDR and CDR2 SFDVKD. The V segment lost 4 bases and the J segment 6 bases; nucleotides outside the gene matches: 7. The CDR3 length is 16 residues. CDR3 in DNA: TGTGCCACCAGTGACCCCCGACAGGGGGCGGATGAAAAACTGTTTTTT. Encoded protein: CATSDPRQGADEKLFF.

This clone was seen more than once but under ten times. The CDR3 sequence is CASRKLARDTGELFF. The CDR3 nucleotides are TGTGCCAGCAGGAAACTAGCGAGAGACACCGGGGAGCTGTTTTTT. The chain employs TRBV6-6 and TRBJ2-2; TRBD2 agrees at 7 bases. The CDR3 covers 15 residues. Germline loops: CDR1 MNHNY, CDR2 SVGAGI (reference sequence). J was trimmed by 3 bases and V by 6 bases; bases with no gene match: 7.